The clone carrying this T cell receptor (beta chain) was counted at least ten times. Its antigen is not known. As the method for making TCR beta libraries, quantitative 5'-RACE with molecular barcodes was used. Using its own MiXCR run on the 5' RACE reads, TCRdb lists one record per CDR3 protein. The table records around 150,000 distinct CDR3 sequences, 7.3% of them present only once. This record belongs to a study of CD8 T cells in ankylosing spondylitis. Whole-study findings and limits: Those disease-linked clones were CD8+; they were also relatively rare in peripheral blood.

The sequencing sample was made of blood, either unsorted or a sorted T cell fraction (not recorded which). The receptor comes from a female donor with ankylosing spondylitis or in good health (not recorded which).

CDR3 region: CASSPGQAGEKLFF. The CDR3 region has the DNA TGTGCCAGCAGCCCGGGACAGGCAGGCGAAAAACTGTTTTTT. The J gene is TRBJ1-4, the V gene TRBV7-9, with 8 positions matching TRBD1. V lost 5 bases to trimming and J lost 8 bases; unmatched junction nucleotides: 7. The CDR3 is 14 residues long. Germline V CDR1 and CDR2: SEHNR, FQNEAQ (reference sequence).